The clone carrying this T cell receptor beta chain has just a few counts. Its target is unknown. This sample was taken from a study of cytomegalovirus exposure and HLA in healthy donors. Study-wide findings and caveats: Most sequenced TCRs were rare (though some public TCRs occurred in many donors). Researchers catalogued about 150 TCR beta chains as cytomegalovirus-associated. A few chains linked to CMV were shown in vitro to be specific for CMV antigens.

Libraries were prepared by immunoSEQ multiplex PCR; TCRdb keeps only in-frame clonotypes and omits some of them. The sample yields tens of thousands of clones, around 81% seen once. The V and J ends lost 3 bases and 1 base respectively, with 6 bases between them. CDR1 KGHSH and CDR2 LQKENI come from the germline V gene. This CDR3 has 13 residues. Sequenced: PBMCs. The J gene is TRBJ1-1, the V gene TRBV18, with no clear D. This receptor was obtained from a man aged 25 to 40 in good health and CMV-seronegative. CDR3 sequence reads: CASSPQANTEAFF. The DNA for the CDR3 is TGTGCCAGCTCACCTCAGGCGAACACTGAAGCTTTCTTT.